The 8 T cell receptor beta chains below were found in one sample sequenced in a study of brain T cells in children with intractable seizures. Libraries were prepared by immunoSEQ multiplex PCR; TCRdb keeps only in-frame clonotypes and omits some of them. In the table there are 78,000 or so clones, around 91% of which are singletons. The sample in question was peripheral blood, obtained at surgery. All receptors derive from a girl aged 2 to 9 with Rasmussen encephalitis and intractable seizures.

The chain uses TRBV6-5 and TRBJ2-1, with D tentatively TRBD2 (5 bases). CDR3 size: 15 residues. Trimming took off 3 bases at V and 0 bases at J, with 9 bases between the two ends. CDR1 is MNHEY, CDR2 SVGAGI, per germline. CDR3 bases: TGTGCCAGCAGTTATCGGGGTTACTCCTACAATGAGCAGTTCTTC. Its translation: CASSYRGYSYNEQFF.

This rearrangement joins TRBV25-1 to TRBJ2-1, with TRBD1 matching 9 bases. Unmatched junction bases numbered 3, after V lost 3 bases and J lost 0 bases. CDR3 length: 16 amino acids. Germline-derived CDR1 and CDR2 are MGHDK and SYGVNS. The CDR3 coding sequence is TGTGCCAGCAGTGAGAGGACAGGGGCCTCCTACAATGAGCAGTTCTTC. It codes for CASSERTGASYNEQFF.

The chain employs TRBV24-1 and TRBJ1-2; D possibly corresponds to TRBD1 (6 bases). V lost 4 bases and J 5 bases, leaving 13 bases between the germline ends. The CDR3 is 14 amino acids. Germline assignment: CDR1 KGHDR and CDR2 SFDVKD. The CDR3: CATSDGQNRYGYTF. As DNA, the CDR3 is TGTGCCACCAGTGACGGACAGAACCGATATGGCTACACCTTC.

The V and J genes are TRBV27 and TRBJ2-7; D uncertain. Per the germline V gene, CDR1 is MNHEY and CDR2 is SMNVEV (reference sequence). V lost 4 bases, J lost 4 bases, and 8 bases lay in between. This CDR3 has 12 residues. The CDR3 DNA is TGTGCCAGCAGTTCCACCTCTTACGAGCAGTACTTC. Translation: CASSSTSYEQYF.

CDR3 in amino acids: CASSLAAGDPYEQYF. The CDR3 region has the DNA TGTGCCAGCAGTTTAGCTGCGGGAGACCCCTACGAGCAGTACTTC. V usage is TRBV27 and J usage is TRBJ2-7, with TRBD2 matching 7 bases. There are 15 residues in the CDR3. Germline assignment: CDR1 MNHEY and CDR2 SMNVEV (reference sequence). The V and J ends lost 2 bases and 2 bases, in that order; junction bases with no gene match: 6.

In DNA, the CDR3 is TGTGCCAGCAGTTATAGCGGGGTTGGCACAGATACGCAGTATTTT. Encoded protein: CASSYSGVGTDTQYF. The chain recombines TRBV2 with TRBJ2-3; 8 bases are shared with TRBD2. V was pared by 5 bases and J by 1 base, with 5 bases of the junction left unmatched. This CDR3 is 15 amino acids long. Germline-derived CDR1 and CDR2 are SNHLY and FYNNEI. The variable domain in full, with the rest retrieved from reference TRBV2 and TRBJ2-3, is EPEVTQTPSHQVTQMGQEVILRCVPISNHLYFYWYRQILGQKVEFLVSFYNNEISEKSEIFDDQFSVERPDGSNFTLKIRSTKLEDSAMYFCASSYSGVGTDTQYFGPGTRLTVL.

V usage is TRBV18 and J usage is TRBJ1-3; perhaps TRBD1 as D (5 bases). The CDR3 sequence is 14 residues long. Germline CDR1 KGHSH, CDR2 LQKENI. V was trimmed by 6 bases and J by 0 bases, leaving 9 bases between them. DNA of the CDR3: TGTGCCAGCTCCCCAGGGACCTCTGGAAACACCATATATTTT. As protein: CASSPGTSGNTIYF.

V gene TRBV15 combines with J gene TRBJ2-1, with 13 positions matching TRBD2. V lost 5 bases to trimming and J lost 9 bases; unmatched junction nucleotides: 7. The CDR3 runs 15 residues. Germline V gene lookup returns CDR1 LNHNV and CDR2 YYDKDF (reference sequence). The CDR3 region is CATSRGTSGTGEQFF. Here the CDR3 DNA reads TGTGCCACCAGCCGAGGGACTAGCGGGACGGGTGAGCAGTTCTTC.